These 2 T cell receptor beta chains were all obtained from the same sample, sequenced in a study of T-cell reconstitution after alpha-beta-depleted transplantation in children. As it was prepared, the TCRbeta library received unique molecular identifiers. In TCRdb, the PCR reads were re-called with MiXCR into one record per CDR3 protein. Of about 540,000 distinct CDR3 sequences in the sample, around 18% were seen once. The material sequenced was PBMCs from the stem cell graft donor, taken from the stem cell graft. All receptors come from a human donor who donated a stem cell graft to a child with acute lymphoblastic leukemia.

The sample holds a few counts of this clonotype. The chain uses TRBV12-3 or TRBV12-4 and TRBJ2-1; D is possibly TRBD1 (6 bases). The CDR3 runs 13 residues. V was trimmed by 8 bases and J by 8 bases, leaving 16 bases between them. This chain's CDR3 is CASRHRDWDEQFF. As DNA, the CDR3 is TGTGCCAGCCGTCACAGGGATTGGGATGAGCAGTTCTTC.

This chain links TRBV10-3 with TRBJ2-7, with D unresolved. The length of the CDR3 is 13 residues. V dropped 6 bases and J dropped 3 bases, with 12 bases sitting between them. The germline CDR1 and CDR2 sequences are ENHRY and SYGVKD. This chain's CDR3 is CAIRKNERYEQYF. The CDR3 nucleotides are TGTGCCATCAGGAAGAATGAGCGCTACGAGCAGTACTTC.